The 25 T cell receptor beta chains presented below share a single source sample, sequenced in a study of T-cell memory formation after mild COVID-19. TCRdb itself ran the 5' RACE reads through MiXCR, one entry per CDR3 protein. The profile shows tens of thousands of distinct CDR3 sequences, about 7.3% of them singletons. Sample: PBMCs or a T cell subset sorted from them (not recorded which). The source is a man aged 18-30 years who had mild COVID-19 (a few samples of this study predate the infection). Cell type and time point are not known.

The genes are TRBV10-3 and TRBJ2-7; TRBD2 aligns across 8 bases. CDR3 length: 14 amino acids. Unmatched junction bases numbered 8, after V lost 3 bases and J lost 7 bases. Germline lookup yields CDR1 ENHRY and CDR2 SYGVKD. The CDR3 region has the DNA TGTGCCATCAGTGAAGGTGGACTAGCCGGTGAGCAGTACGTC. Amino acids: CAISEGGLAGEQYV.

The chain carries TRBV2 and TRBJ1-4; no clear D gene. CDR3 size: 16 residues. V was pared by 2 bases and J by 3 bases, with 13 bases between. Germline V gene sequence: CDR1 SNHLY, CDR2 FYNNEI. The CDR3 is CASSERTGRSNEKLFF. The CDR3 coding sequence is TGTGCCAGCAGTGAAAGAACGGGTCGGTCTAATGAAAAACTGTTTTTT.

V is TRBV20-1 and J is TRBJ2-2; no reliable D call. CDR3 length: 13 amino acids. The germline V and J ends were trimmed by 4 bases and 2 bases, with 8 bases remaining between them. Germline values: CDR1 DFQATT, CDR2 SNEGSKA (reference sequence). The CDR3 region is CSAIPLNTGELFF. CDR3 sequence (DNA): TGCAGTGCTATACCCCTTAACACCGGGGAGCTGTTTTTT.

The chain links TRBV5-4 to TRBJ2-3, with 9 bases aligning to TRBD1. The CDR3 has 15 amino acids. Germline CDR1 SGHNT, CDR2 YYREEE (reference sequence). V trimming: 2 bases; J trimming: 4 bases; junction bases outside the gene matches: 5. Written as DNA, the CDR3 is TGTGCCAGCAGCTTTGACAGGGGGAACGCAGATACGCAGTATTTT. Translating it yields CASSFDRGNADTQYF.

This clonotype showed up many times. CDR3 protein: CASSFDRVGGETQYF. The CDR3 DNA sequence: TGTGCCAGCAGCTTTGACAGGGTAGGAGGCGAGACCCAGTACTTC. The chain uses TRBV7-8 and TRBJ2-5; TRBD1 matches 7 bases. The CDR3 is made up of 15 amino acids. Losses at the gene ends were 3 bases for V and 5 bases for J; bases not matched to a gene: 9. The germline V gene encodes CDR1 SGHVS and CDR2 FQNEAQ.

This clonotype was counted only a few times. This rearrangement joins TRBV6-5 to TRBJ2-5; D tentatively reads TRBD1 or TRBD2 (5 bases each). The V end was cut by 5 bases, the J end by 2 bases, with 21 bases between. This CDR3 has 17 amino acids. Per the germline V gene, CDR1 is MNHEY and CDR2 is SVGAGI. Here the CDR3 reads CASSPGRNRRIQETQYF. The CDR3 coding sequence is TGTGCCAGCAGTCCGGGGCGTAATCGACGGATTCAAGAGACCCAGTACTTC.

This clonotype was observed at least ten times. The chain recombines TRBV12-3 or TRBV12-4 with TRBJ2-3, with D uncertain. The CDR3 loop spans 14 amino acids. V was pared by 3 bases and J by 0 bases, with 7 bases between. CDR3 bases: TGTGCCAGCAGTTTTTCGGTCAGCACAGATACGCAGTATTTT. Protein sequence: CASSFSVSTDTQYF.

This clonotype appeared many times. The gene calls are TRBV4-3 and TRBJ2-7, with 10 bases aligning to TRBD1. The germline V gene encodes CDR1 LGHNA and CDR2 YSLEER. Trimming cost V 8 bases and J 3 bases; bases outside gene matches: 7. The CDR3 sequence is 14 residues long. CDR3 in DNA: TGCGCCAGCGCCCGGGACAGGGGCCGCTACGAGCAGTACTTC. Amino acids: CASARDRGRYEQYF.

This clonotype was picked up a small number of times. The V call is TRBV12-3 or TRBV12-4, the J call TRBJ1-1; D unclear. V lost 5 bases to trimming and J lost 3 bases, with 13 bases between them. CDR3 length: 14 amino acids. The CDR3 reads CASSLTSWDTEAFF. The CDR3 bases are TGTGCCAGCAGTCTAACGTCTTGGGACACTGAAGCTTTCTTT.

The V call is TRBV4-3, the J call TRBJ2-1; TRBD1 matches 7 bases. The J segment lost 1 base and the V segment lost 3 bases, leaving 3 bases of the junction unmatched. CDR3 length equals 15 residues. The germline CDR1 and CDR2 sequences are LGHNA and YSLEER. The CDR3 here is CASSHGTASYNEQFF. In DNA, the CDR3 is TGCGCCAGCAGCCATGGGACAGCGTCCTACAATGAGCAGTTCTTC.

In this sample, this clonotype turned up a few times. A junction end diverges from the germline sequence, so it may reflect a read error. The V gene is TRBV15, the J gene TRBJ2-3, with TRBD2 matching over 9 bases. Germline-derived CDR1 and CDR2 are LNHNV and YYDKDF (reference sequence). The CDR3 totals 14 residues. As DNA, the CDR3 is TGTGCCACCAGTCCCGGGACTAGCATAGATACGCAGTATTTT. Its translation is CATSPGTSIDTQYF.

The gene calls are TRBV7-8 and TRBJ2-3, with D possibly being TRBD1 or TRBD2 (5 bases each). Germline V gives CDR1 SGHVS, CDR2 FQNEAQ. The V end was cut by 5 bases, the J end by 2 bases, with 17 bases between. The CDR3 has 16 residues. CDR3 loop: CASSPRAGRPTDTQYF. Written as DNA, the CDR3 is TGTGCCAGCAGCCCCAGGGCGGGCAGGCCCACAGATACGCAGTATTTT.

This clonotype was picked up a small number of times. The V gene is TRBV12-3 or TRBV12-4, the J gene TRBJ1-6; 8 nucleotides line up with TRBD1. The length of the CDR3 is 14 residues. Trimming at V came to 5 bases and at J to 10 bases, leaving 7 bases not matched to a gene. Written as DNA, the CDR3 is TGTGCCAGCAGTCGGGGACAGGAGTACTCACCCCTCCACTTT. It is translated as CASSRGQEYSPLHF.

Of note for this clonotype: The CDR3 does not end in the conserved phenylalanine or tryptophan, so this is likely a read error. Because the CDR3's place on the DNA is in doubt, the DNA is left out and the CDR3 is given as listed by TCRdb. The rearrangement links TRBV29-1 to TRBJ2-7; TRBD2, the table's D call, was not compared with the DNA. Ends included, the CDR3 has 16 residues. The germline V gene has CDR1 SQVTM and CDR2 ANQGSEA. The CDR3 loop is CSSLLSCYEQYFGPPG.

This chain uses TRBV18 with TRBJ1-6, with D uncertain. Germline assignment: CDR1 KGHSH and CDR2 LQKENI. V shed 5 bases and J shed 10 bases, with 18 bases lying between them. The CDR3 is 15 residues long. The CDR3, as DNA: TGTGCCAGCTCATCCGGGCAGGCGGCTCGGTCACCCCTCCACTTT. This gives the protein CASSSGQAARSPLHF.

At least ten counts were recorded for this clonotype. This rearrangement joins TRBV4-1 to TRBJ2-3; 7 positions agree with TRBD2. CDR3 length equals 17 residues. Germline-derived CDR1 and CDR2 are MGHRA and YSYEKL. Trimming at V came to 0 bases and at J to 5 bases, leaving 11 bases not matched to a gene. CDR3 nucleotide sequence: TGCGCCAGCAGCCAAGATCATCGGCGGGGGACGGGAGATACGCAGTATTTT. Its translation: CASSQDHRRGTGDTQYF.

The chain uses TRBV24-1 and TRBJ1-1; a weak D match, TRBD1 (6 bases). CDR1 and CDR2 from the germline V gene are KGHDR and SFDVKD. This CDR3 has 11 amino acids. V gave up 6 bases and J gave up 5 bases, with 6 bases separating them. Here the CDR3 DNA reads TGTGCCACCAGTCAGGGGACTGAAGCTTTCTTT. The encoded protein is CATSQGTEAFF.

The CDR3 reads CSAPPRTGRNEQFF. For the CDR3, the DNA is TGCAGTGCCCCCCCCAGGACGGGACGCAATGAGCAGTTCTTC. J is TRBJ2-1 and V is TRBV20-1; D is possibly TRBD1 or TRBD2 (5 bases each). The CDR3 consists of 14 residues. V lost 6 bases to trimming and J lost 6 bases, with 18 bases between them. The V gene's germline CDR1 is DFQATT and CDR2 SNEGSKA (reference sequence).

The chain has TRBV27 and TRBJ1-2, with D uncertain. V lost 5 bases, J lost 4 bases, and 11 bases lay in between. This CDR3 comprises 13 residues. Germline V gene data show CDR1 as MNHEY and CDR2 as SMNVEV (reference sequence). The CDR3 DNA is TGTGCCAGCAGTCCCGGACGGTCCTATGGCTACACCTTC. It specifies CASSPGRSYGYTF.

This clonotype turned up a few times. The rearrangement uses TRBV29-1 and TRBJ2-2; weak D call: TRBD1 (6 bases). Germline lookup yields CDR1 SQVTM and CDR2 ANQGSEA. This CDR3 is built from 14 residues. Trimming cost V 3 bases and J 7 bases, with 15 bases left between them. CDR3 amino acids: CSVDLQGGDGELFF. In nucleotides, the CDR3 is TGCAGCGTTGATTTACAGGGTGGTGACGGGGAGCTGTTTTTT.

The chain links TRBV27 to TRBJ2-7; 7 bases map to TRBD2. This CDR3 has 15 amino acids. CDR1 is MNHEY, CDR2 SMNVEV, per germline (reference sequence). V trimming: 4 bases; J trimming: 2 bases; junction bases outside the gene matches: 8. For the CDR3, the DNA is TGTGCCAGCAGTTCACGGGGGGTGGGCACCTACGAGCAGTACTTC. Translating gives CASSSRGVGTYEQYF.

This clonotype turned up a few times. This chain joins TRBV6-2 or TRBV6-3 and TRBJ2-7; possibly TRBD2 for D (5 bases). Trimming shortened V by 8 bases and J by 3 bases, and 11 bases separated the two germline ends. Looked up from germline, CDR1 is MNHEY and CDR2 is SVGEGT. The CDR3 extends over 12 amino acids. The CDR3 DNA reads TGTGCCAGCGCCGGGGATGTCTACGAGCAGTACTTC. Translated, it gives CASAGDVYEQYF.

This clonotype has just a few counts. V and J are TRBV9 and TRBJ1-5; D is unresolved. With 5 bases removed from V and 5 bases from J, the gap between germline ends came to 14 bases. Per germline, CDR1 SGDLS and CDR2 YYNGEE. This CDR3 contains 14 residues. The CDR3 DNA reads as TGTGCCAGCAGTTCCACAGAAAGCTATCAGCCCCAGCATTTT. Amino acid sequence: CASSSTESYQPQHF.

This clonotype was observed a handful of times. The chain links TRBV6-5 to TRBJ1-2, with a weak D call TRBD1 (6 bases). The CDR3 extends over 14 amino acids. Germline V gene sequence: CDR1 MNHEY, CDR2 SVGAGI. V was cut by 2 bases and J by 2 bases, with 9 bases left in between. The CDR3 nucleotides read TGTGCCAGCAGTTACGGGGGGCAGAACTATGGCTACACCTTC. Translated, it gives CASSYGGQNYGYTF.

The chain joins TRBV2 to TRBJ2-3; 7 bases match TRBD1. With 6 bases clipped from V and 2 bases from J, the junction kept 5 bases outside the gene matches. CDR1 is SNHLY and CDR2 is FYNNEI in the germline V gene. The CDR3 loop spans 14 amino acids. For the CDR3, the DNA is TGTGCCAGCAGCATGACAGGGATCACAGATACGCAGTATTTT. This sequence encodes CASSMTGITDTQYF. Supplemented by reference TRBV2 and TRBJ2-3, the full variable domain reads EPEVTQTPSHQVTQMGQEVILRCVPISNHLYFYWYRQILGQKVEFLVSFYNNEISEKSEIFDDQFSVERPDGSNFTLKIRSTKLEDSAMYFCASSMTGITDTQYFGPGTRLTVL.